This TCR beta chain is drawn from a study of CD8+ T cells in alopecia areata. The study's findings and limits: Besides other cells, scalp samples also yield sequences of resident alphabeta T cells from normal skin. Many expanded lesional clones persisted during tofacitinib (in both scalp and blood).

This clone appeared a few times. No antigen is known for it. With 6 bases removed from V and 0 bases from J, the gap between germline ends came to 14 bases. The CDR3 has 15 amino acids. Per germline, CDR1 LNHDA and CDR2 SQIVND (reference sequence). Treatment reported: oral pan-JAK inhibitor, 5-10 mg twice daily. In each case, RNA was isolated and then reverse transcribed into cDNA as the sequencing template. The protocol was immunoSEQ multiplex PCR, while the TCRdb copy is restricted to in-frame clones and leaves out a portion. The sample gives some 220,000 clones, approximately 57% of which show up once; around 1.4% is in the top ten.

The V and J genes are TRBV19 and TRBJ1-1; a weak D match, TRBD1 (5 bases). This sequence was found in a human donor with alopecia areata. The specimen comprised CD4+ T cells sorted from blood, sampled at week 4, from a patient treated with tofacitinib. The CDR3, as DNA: TGTGCCAGTAGGATTCAGCAGGGAGTGAACACTGAAGCTTTCTTT. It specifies CASRIQQGVNTEAFF.